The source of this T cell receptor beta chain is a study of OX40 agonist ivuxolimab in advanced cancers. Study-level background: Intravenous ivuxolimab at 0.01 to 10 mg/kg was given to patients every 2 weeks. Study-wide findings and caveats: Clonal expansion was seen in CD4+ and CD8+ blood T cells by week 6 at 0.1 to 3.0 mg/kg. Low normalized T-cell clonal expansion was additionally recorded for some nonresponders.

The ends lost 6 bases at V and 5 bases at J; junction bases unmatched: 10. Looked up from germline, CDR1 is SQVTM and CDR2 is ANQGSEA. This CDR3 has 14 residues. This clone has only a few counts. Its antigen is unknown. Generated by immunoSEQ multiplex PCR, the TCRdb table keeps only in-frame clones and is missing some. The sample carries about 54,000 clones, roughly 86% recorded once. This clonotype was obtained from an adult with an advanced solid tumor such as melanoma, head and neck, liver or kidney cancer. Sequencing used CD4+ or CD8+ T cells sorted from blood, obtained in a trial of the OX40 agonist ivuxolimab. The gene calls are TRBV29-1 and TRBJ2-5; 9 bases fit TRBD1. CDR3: CSVHPDRGFETQYF. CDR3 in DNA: TGCAGCGTCCACCCGGACAGGGGATTTGAGACCCAGTACTTC.